This T cell receptor (beta chain) emerged from a study of control samples from healthy donors and cancer patients. Assay used: immunoSEQ multiplex PCR; TCRdb lists only in-frame clones, some missing. This sample has approximately 170,000 clones, with 70% to 90% found just once. The CDR3 length is 16 residues. Trimming took 0 bases from V and 7 from J; bases not matched to a gene: 5. The germline CDR1 and CDR2 sequences are MGHRA and YSYEKL. The sample taken for sequencing was blood. The chain couples TRBV4-1 to TRBJ1-6; 8 bases match TRBD1. The receptor comes from a woman in her 30s in good health. CDR3 nucleotides: TGCGCCAGCAGCCAAGAAGGCAGGGGGCGAAATTCACCCCTCCACTTT. Translated, it gives CASSQEGRGRNSPLHF.